This T cell receptor (beta chain) was recorded in a study of tumor-infiltrating lymphocytes in primary liver carcinoma. Turning to the study itself: Tumors, staged T1-T3 N0M0, spanned about 4 to 10 cm. Sequencing of the samples generated roughly 3.5 to 7.13 million productive TCRbeta reads, with similar yields across tissue types.

The CDR3 length is 15 residues. Looked up from germline, CDR1 is MNHNS and CDR2 is SASEGT. The V gene lost 10 bases and the J gene lost 0 bases, with 18 bases spanning the gap. Researchers drew blood RNA from unsorted whole blood and extracted germline DNA as well. A primer matching the constant region was used to make TCR beta cDNA from around 460 ng of total RNA. Slightly modified ARM-PCR with three nested multiplex PCR rounds yielded TCR beta libraries. PCR rounds one and two used TRBV1-TRBV30 forward primers with a C-beta reverse primer for around 11 cycles each. In TCRdb, the multiplex PCR reads were re-called with MiXCR into one record per CDR3 protein. Of about 210,000 distinct CDR3 sequences in the sample, less than 75% are singletons; the top ten hold roughly 7%. Study results and limitations: Tumor tissue displayed a significantly greater top-250-clone fraction than blood (p = 0.039). The study used bulk unsorted samples and so did not compare CD4+ and CD8+ repertoires.

Regarding this clonotype: The antigen is undetermined.

This sequence was found in a woman aged 60-75 years with primary liver carcinoma and hepatitis B virus infection. V is TRBV6-1 and J is TRBJ1-1, with D unclear. The sequenced material came from peripheral blood. The CDR3 protein is CATVRDRAMNTEAFF. The CDR3 DNA follows: TGTGCCACCGTGCGCGACCGGGCGATGAACACTGAAGCTTTCTTT.